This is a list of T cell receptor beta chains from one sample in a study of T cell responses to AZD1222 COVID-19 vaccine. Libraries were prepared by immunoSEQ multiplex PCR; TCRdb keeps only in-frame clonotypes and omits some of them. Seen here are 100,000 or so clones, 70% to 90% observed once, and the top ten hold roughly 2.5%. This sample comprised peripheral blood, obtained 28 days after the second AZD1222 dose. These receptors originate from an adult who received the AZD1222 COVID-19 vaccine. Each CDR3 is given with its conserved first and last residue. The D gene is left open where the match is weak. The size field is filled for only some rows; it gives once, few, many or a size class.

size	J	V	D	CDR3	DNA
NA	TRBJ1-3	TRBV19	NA	CASRSLGDKVTGNTIYF	TGTGCCAGTAGGAGCCTGGGGGACAAAGTAACTGGAAACACCATATATTTT
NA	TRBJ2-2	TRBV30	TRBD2	CAWRRGGSGELFF	TGTGCCTGGAGGAGGGGAGGGTCCGGGGAGCTGTTTTTT
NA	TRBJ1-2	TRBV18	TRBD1	CASSPTGTGYYGYTF	TGTGCCAGCTCACCCACCGGGACAGGGTACTATGGCTACACCTTC
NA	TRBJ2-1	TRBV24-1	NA	CATSDLPGVSRNEQFF	TGTGCCACCAGTGATTTGCCAGGCGTGAGCCGTAATGAGCAGTTCTTC
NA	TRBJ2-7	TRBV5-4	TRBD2	CASSPGASGAREQYF	TGTGCCAGCAGTCCTGGCGCTAGCGGGGCTCGCGAGCAGTACTTC
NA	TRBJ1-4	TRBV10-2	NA	CASSELQGNEKLFF	TGCGCCAGCAGTGAGTTACAGGGTAATGAAAAACTGTTTTTT
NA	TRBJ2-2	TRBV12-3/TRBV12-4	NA	CASSLSLSGELFF	TGTGCCAGCAGTTTATCCCTCTCCGGGGAGCTGTTTTTT
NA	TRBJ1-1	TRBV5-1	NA	CASTEILGNTEAFF	TGCGCCAGCACGGAGATACTGGGGAACACTGAAGCTTTCTTT
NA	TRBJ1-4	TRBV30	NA	CAWSSLGTVELFF	TGTGCCTGGTCTTCCCTGGGGACCGTTGAACTGTTTTTT
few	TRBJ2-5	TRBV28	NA	CASRRTTGPQETQYF	TGTGCCAGCAGGAGGACAACGGGACCCCAAGAGACCCAGTACTTC
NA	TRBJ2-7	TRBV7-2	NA	CASSSGLSRAYEQYF	TGTGCCAGCAGCTCCGGTTTAAGTCGCGCCTACGAGCAGTACTTC
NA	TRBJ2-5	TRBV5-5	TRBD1	CASSLVPGTGGEGTQYF	TGTGCCAGCAGCTTGGTCCCGGGGACAGGGGGCGAAGGGACCCAGTACTTC
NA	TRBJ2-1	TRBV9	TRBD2	CASSVGSGNYNEQFF	TGTGCCAGCAGCGTAGGTAGCGGGAACTACAATGAGCAGTTCTTC
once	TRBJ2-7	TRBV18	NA	CASSPRQSYEQYF	TGTGCCAGCTCACCTCGACAGTCCTACGAGCAGTACTTC
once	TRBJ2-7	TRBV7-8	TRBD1	CASSVGTAPTEQYF	TGTGCCAGCAGCGTCGGGACAGCCCCTACCGAGCAGTACTTC
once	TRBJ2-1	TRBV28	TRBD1	CASRFGGQGINEQFF	TGTGCCAGCAGATTCGGGGGACAGGGGATCAATGAGCAGTTCTTC
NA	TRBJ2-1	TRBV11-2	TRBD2	CASSSGLAGVNEQFF	TGTGCCAGCAGCTCGGGACTAGCGGGAGTCAATGAGCAGTTCTTC
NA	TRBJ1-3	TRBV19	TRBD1	CASRRTGDSGNTIYF	TGTGCCAGTAGACGGACAGGGGACTCTGGAAACACCATATATTTT
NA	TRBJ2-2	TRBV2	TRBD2	CASSARTRGSGELFF	TGTGCCAGCAGTGCTAGGACTAGAGGCTCCGGGGAGCTGTTTTTT
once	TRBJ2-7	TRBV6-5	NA	CASSTHRAYEQYF	TGTGCCAGCAGTACACACAGGGCCTACGAGCAGTACTTC
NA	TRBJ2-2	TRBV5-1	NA	CASSFFGGNTGELFF	TGCGCCAGCAGCTTTTTTGGGGGGAACACCGGGGAGCTGTTTTTT
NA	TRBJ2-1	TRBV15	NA	CATSRFDGNNEQFF	TGTGCCACCAGCAGATTCGACGGAAACAATGAGCAGTTCTTC
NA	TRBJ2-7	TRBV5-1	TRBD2	CASSLWASGAYEQYF	TGCGCCAGCAGCTTGTGGGCTAGCGGGGCCTACGAGCAGTACTTC
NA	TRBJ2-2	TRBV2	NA	CASKIDPANTGELFF	TGTGCCAGCAAGATAGACCCCGCGAACACCGGGGAGCTGTTTTTT
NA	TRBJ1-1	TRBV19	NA	CASKHLEGARNTEAFF	TGTGCCAGTAAACATCTAGAGGGTGCCCGGAACACTGAAGCTTTCTTT
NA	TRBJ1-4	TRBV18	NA	CASSPNRASNEKLFF	TGTGCCAGCTCACCCAACAGGGCTAGCAATGAAAAACTGTTTTTT
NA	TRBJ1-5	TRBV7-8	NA	CASSLAGESNQPQHF	TGTGCCAGCAGCTTAGCAGGGGAGAGCAATCAGCCCCAGCATTTT
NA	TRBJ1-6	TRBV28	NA	CASSIGQENSPLHF	TGTGCCAGCAGTATCGGCCAGGAGAATTCACCCCTCCACTTT
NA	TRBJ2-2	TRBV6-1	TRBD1	CASSESLRTGSTGELFF	TGTGCCAGCAGTGAATCACTTCGGACAGGTAGCACCGGGGAGCTGTTTTTT
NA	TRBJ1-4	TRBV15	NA	CATGKGGDNEKLFF	TGTGCCACCGGAAAGGGGGGAGATAATGAAAAACTGTTTTTT
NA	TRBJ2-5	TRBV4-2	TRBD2	CASSQVLAGGPQQETQYF	TGTGCCAGCAGCCAAGTACTAGCGGGAGGGCCTCAGCAAGAGACCCAGTACTTC
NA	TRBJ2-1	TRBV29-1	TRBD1	CSVETRQGPVTYNEQFF	TGCAGCGTTGAGACCAGACAGGGCCCAGTCACCTACAATGAGCAGTTCTTC
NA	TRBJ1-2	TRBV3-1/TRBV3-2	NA	CASSQEQFYGYTF	TGTGCCAGCAGCCAAGAACAGTTCTATGGCTACACCTTC
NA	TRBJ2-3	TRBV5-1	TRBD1	CASSIGQGITDTQYF	TGCGCCAGCAGCATCGGACAGGGGATTACAGATACGCAGTATTTT
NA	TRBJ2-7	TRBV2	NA	CANGGQGGSYEQYF	TGTGCCAATGGGGGCCAGGGAGGGTCCTACGAGCAGTACTTC
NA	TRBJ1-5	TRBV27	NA	CASSFGAGSSNQPQHF	NA